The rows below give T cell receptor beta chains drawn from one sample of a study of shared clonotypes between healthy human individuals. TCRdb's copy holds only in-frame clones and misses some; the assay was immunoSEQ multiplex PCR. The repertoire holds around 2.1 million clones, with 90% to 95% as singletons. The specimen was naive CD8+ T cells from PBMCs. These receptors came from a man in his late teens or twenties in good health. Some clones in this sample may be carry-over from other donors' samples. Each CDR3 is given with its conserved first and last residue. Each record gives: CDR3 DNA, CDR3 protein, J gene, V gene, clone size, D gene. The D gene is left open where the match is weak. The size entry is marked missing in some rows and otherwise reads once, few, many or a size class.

CDR3 DNA: TGTGCCTCCTCGGGGGGGGCCGAGCAGTACTTC
CDR3 protein: CASSGGAEQYF
J gene: TRBJ2-7
V gene: TRBV6-6
clone size: .
D gene: TRBD2

CDR3 DNA: TGTGCCAGCAGTGGTAGGTACTCCTACAATGAGCAGTTCTTC
CDR3 protein: CASSGRYSYNEQFF
J gene: TRBJ2-1
V gene: TRBV28
clone size: .
D gene: .

CDR3 DNA: TGTGCCAGCAGCCCTAATTGGGGATTCCAAGAGACCCAGTACTTC
CDR3 protein: CASSPNWGFQETQYF
J gene: TRBJ2-5
V gene: TRBV7-9
clone size: .
D gene: .

CDR3 DNA: TGTGCCAGTAGTATAGATTTTAAGACAGGGGGCGTCTACGAGCAGTACTTC
CDR3 protein: CASSIDFKTGGVYEQYF
J gene: TRBJ2-7
V gene: TRBV19
clone size: .
D gene: TRBD1

CDR3 DNA: TGTGCCAGCAGTGAACGGCTAGCGGGAGTTATCGATGAGCAGTTCTTC
CDR3 protein: CASSERLAGVIDEQFF
J gene: TRBJ2-1
V gene: TRBV6-1
clone size: once
D gene: TRBD2

CDR3 DNA: TGCAGCGTTCAGGCAGGGCTCGGCGAGCAGTACTTC
CDR3 protein: CSVQAGLGEQYF
J gene: TRBJ2-7
V gene: TRBV29-1
clone size: .
D gene: .

CDR3 DNA: TGTGCCTGGAGTGTACGGACAGGGTGGGGAGCTTTCTTT
CDR3 protein: CAWSVRTGWGAFF
J gene: TRBJ1-1
V gene: TRBV30
clone size: few
D gene: TRBD1

CDR3 DNA: TGTGCCAGCAGACCCGGACGGACTAACTATGGCTACACCTTC
CDR3 protein: CASRPGRTNYGYTF
J gene: TRBJ1-2
V gene: TRBV7-9
clone size: .
D gene: .

CDR3 DNA: TGTGCCTGGAGTGCCCGATACAGGGCTCGAAGCAATCAGCCCCAGCATTTT
CDR3 protein: CAWSARYRARSNQPQHF
J gene: TRBJ1-5
V gene: TRBV30
clone size: .
D gene: .

CDR3 DNA: TGTGCCAGCAGCTTAAAGTTGGGGGGGCGCGAGCAGTACTTC
CDR3 protein: CASSLKLGGREQYF
J gene: TRBJ2-7
V gene: TRBV5-4
clone size: .
D gene: .

CDR3 DNA: TGTGCCAGTAGTGATACAGGGATGGCACAGCCCCAGCATTTT
CDR3 protein: CASSDTGMAQPQHF
J gene: TRBJ1-5
V gene: TRBV19
clone size: .
D gene: .

CDR3 DNA: TGTGCCAGCAGCTTGGCCGCGACTACCTACGAGCAGTACTTC
CDR3 protein: CASSLAATTYEQYF
J gene: TRBJ2-7
V gene: TRBV5-4
clone size: .
D gene: .

CDR3 DNA: TGTGCCAGCACCCTAACGGCTGACGACGAGCAGTACTTC
CDR3 protein: CASTLTADDEQYF
J gene: TRBJ2-7
V gene: TRBV28
clone size: .
D gene: .

CDR3 DNA: TGTGCCAGCAACCCGGGACTAGCGGGAGGGGCGAGCACAGATACGCAGTATTTT
CDR3 protein: CASNPGLAGGASTDTQYF
J gene: TRBJ2-3
V gene: TRBV27
clone size: .
D gene: TRBD2

CDR3 DNA: TGCAGCGGTCAGCGGGGGAACTCCTACGAGCAGTACTTC
CDR3 protein: CSGQRGNSYEQYF
J gene: TRBJ2-7
V gene: TRBV29-1
clone size: .
D gene: TRBD2

CDR3 DNA: TGTGCCAGCAGTTATTCGGGGACAGGGTGGGGCGAGCAGTACTTC
CDR3 protein: CASSYSGTGWGEQYF
J gene: TRBJ2-7
V gene: TRBV6-5
clone size: .
D gene: TRBD1

CDR3 DNA: TGTGCCAGCAGCTGGGGGGACAGAGTCTACGAGCAGTACTTC
CDR3 protein: CASSWGDRVYEQYF
J gene: TRBJ2-7
V gene: TRBV7-9
clone size: .
D gene: .

CDR3 DNA: TGTGCCAGCAGCGTAGTGGAAGATACGCAGTATTTT
CDR3 protein: CASSVVEDTQYF
J gene: TRBJ2-3
V gene: TRBV9
clone size: .
D gene: .

CDR3 DNA: TGTGCCAGCAGCTTAGAGATGAAGACCCAGTACTTC
CDR3 protein: CASSLEMKTQYF
J gene: TRBJ2-5
V gene: TRBV7-9
clone size: .
D gene: .

CDR3 DNA: TGTGCCAGCTCACCGGAGGGACAGGCCTATGGCTACACCTTC
CDR3 protein: CASSPEGQAYGYTF
J gene: TRBJ1-2
V gene: TRBV18
clone size: once
D gene: TRBD1

CDR3 DNA: TGCAGCGTTCAGCCCGAACGCAATCAGCCCCAGCATTTT
CDR3 protein: CSVQPERNQPQHF
J gene: TRBJ1-5
V gene: TRBV29-1
clone size: .
D gene: .

CDR3 DNA: TGTGCCAGCAGCCCCGACAGCTCCTACGAGCAGTACTTC
CDR3 protein: CASSPDSSYEQYF
J gene: TRBJ2-7
V gene: TRBV7-9
clone size: .
D gene: .

CDR3 DNA: TGTGCCAGCAGCCCGCCTGAATCGGATACCGGGGAGCTGTTTTTT
CDR3 protein: CASSPPESDTGELFF
J gene: TRBJ2-2
V gene: TRBV7-9
clone size: .
D gene: .

CDR3 DNA: TGTGCCAGCAGCTGGGTGGTAGCGGGAGTCCACGAGCAGTACTTC
CDR3 protein: CASSWVVAGVHEQYF
J gene: TRBJ2-7
V gene: TRBV7-9
clone size: .
D gene: TRBD2

CDR3 DNA: TGTGCAAGTCGCTTAACAGCTAGCGGATTGAACACCGGGGAGCTGTTTTTT
CDR3 protein: CASRLTASGLNTGELFF
J gene: TRBJ2-2
V gene: TRBV12-2
clone size: .
D gene: .

CDR3 DNA: TGTGCCAGCAGCCAAGATAGCGGACAGGCGAACACCGGGGAGCTGTTTTTT
CDR3 protein: CASSQDSGQANTGELFF
J gene: TRBJ2-2
V gene: TRBV4-2
clone size: .
D gene: .